This TCR beta chain was retrieved from a study of CD8+ T cells in alopecia areata. Study outcomes and limitations: Especially in alopecia totalis/universalis, lesional scalp showed greater clonality than normal scalp did.

As regards this clone: Its target is unknown.

Sequencing templates came from extracted RNA that was reverse transcribed into cDNA. TCRdb's copy holds only in-frame clones and misses some; the assay was immunoSEQ multiplex PCR. Of approximately 180,000 clones listed, approximately 56% are singletons. V was trimmed by 3 bases and J by 0 bases, leaving 13 bases between them. Germline assignment: CDR1 SGHRS and CDR2 YFSETQ. The CDR3 length is 17 residues. Source: CD4+ T cells sorted from blood, taken at week 0. This clonotype was obtained from a human donor with alopecia areata. The chain combines TRBV5-1 with TRBJ1-6; tentative D call: TRBD1 (6 bases). The CDR3 is CASSSSTGSSYNSPLHF. CDR3 DNA sequence: TGCGCCAGCAGCTCGTCGACAGGTAGCTCCTATAATTCACCCCTCCACTTT.